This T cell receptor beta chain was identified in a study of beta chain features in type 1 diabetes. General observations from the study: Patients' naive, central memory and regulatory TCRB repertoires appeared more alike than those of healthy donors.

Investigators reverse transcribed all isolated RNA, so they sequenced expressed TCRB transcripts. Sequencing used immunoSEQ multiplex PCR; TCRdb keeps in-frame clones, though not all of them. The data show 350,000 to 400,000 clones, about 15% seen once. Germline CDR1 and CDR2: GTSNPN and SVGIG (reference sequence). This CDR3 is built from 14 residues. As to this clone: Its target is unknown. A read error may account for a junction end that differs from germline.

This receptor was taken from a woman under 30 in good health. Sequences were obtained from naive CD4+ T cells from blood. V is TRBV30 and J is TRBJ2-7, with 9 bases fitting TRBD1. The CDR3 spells CAWSAGQGFGMRNF. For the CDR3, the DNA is TGTGCCTGGAGTGCGGGACAGGGATTTGGGATGAGGAACTTC.